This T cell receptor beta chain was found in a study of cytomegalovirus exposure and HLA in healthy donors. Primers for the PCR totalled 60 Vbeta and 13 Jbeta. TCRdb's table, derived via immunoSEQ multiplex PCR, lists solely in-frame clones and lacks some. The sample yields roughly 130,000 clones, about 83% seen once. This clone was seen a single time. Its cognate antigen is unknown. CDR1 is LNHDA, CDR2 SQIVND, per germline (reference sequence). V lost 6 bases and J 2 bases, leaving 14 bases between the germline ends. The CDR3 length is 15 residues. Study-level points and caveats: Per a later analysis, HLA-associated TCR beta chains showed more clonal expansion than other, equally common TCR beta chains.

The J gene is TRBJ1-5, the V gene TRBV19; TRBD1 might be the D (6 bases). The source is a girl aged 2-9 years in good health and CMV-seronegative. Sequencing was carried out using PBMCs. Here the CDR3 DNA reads TGTGCCAGTAGCCTACAGGGTTGGCGCAATCAGCCCCAGCATTTT. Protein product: CASSLQGWRNQPQHF.